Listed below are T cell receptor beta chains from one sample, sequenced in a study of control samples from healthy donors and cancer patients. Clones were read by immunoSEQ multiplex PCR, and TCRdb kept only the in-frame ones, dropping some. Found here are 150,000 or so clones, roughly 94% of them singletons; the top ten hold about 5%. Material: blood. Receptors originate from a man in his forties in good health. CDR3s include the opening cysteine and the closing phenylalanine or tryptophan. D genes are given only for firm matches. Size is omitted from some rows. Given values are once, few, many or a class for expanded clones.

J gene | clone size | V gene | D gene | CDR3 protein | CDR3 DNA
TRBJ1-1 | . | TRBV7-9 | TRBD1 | CASSSTGLNTEAFF | TGTGCCAGCAGCTCGACAGGGTTGAACACTGAAGCTTTCTTT
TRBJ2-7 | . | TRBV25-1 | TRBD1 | CASSGSHRGYEQYF | TGTGCCAGCAGTGGATCTCACAGGGGCTACGAGCAGTACTTC
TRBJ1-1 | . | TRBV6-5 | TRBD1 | CASTPGQANTEAFF | TGTGCCAGCACCCCCGGACAGGCAAACACTGAAGCTTTCTTT
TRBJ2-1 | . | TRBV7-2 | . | CASSPARTEGQFF | TGTGCCAGCAGCCCCGCCAGGACAGAGGGGCAGTTCTTC
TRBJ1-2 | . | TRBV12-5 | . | CASGLGPFGEKSDGYTF | TGTGCTAGTGGTTTGGGGCCGTTTGGCGAGAAAAGTGATGGCTACACCTTC
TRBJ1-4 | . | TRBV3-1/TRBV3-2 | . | CASSQSEKLFF | TGTGCCAGCAGCCAAAGTGAAAAACTGTTTTTT
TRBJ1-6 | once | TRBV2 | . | CASSVPNSPLHF | TGTGCCAGCAGTGTCCCAAATTCACCCCTCCACTTT
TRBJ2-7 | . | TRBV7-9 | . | CASSPSTGTYEQYF | TGTGCCAGCAGCCCCTCGACAGGAACCTACGAGCAGTACTTC
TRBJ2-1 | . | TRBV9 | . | CASSVGAGAFSNEQFF | TGTGCCAGCAGCGTAGGGGCAGGGGCCTTTTCCAATGAGCAGTTCTTC
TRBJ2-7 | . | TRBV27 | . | CASSPQGPYEQYF | TGTGCCAGCAGTCCACAGGGCCCCTACGAGCAGTACTTC
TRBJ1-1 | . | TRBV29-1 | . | CSVGEGAITEAFF | TGCAGCGTTGGGGAGGGCGCCATCACTGAAGCTTTCTTT
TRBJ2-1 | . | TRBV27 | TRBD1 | CASGRQGTYNEQFF | TGTGCCAGCGGTCGACAGGGGACCTACAATGAGCAGTTCTTC
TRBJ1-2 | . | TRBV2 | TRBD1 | CASSTQTGGLAKTF | TGTGCCAGCAGTACCCAGACAGGGGGCTTAGCTAAAACCTTC
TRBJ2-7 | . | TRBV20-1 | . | CSASLGGYEQYF | TGCAGTGCTAGTCTGGGGGGCTACGAGCAGTACTTC
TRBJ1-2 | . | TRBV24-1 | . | CATSRGRSYGYTF | TGTGCCACCAGCAGAGGCCGCTCCTATGGCTACACCTTC
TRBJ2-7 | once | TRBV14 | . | CASSQGRGLDRYEQYF | TGTGCCAGCAGCCAAGGGAGGGGATTAGACCGGTACGAGCAGTACTTC
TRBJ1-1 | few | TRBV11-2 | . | CASSFQGPEGEAFF | TGTGCCAGCAGCTTTCAAGGGCCGGAGGGTGAAGCTTTCTTT
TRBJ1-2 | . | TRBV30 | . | CAWSVGYGYTF | TGTGCCTGGAGTGTCGGCTATGGCTACACCTTC
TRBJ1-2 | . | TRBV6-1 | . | CASSEDWYYGYTF | TGTGCCAGCAGTGAGGACTGGTACTATGGCTACACCTTC
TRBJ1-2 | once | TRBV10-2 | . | CASSEGWGGYGYTF | TGCGCCAGCAGCGAGGGCTGGGGTGGCTATGGCTACACCTTC
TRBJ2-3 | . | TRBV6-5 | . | CASSPDPRKADTQYF | TGTGCCAGCAGCCCAGACCCCCGAAAGGCAGATACGCAGTATTTT
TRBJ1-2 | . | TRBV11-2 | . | CASSGEGKGIGYGYTF | TGTGCCAGCTCTGGGGAAGGGAAAGGTATAGGCTATGGCTACACCTTC
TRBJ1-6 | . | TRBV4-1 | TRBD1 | CASSPAPPGGNSYNSPLHF | TGCGCCAGCAGCCCGGCTCCGCCAGGGGGAAACTCCTATAATTCACCCCTCCACTTT
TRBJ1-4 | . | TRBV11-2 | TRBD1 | CASSSGTGGSREKLFF | TGTGCCAGCAGCTCCGGGACAGGGGGCTCTCGTGAAAAACTGTTTTTT
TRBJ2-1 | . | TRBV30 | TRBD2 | CAWSGHGTSGTYNEQFF | TGTGCCTGGAGTGGGCACGGGACTAGCGGAACCTACAATGAGCAGTTCTTC
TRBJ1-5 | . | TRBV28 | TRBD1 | CASSLLRQGGNQPQHF | TGTGCCAGCAGTTTGCTGCGGCAGGGGGGTAATCAGCCCCAGCATTTT
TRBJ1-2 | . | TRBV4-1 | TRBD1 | CASSRKGTGGPVGYTF | TGCGCCAGCAGCCGAAAAGGGACAGGGGGCCCTGTGGGCTACACCTTC
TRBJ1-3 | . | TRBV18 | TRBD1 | CASSPTGAPRNTIYF | TGTGCCAGCTCACCGACAGGGGCACCGCGAAACACCATATATTTT
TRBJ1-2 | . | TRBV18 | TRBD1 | CASSHGTGDPNWGYTF | TGTGCCAGCTCACACGGGACAGGGGATCCCAACTGGGGCTACACCTTC
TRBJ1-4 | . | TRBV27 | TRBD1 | CASRGTGNEKLFF | TGTGCCAGCAGGGGGACAGGGAATGAAAAACTGTTTTTT
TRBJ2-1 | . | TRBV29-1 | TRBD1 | CSVGGQGRNEQFF | TGCAGCGTTGGAGGACAGGGTAGGAATGAGCAGTTCTTC
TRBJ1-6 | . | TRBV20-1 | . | CSASWGTADYNSPLHF | TGCAGTGCTAGTTGGGGGACGGCTGACTATAATTCACCCCTCCACTTT
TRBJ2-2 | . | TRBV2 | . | CASSAGTPNTGELFF | TGTGCCAGCAGCGCTGGGACACCGAACACCGGGGAGCTGTTTTTT
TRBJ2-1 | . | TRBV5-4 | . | CASSWSGASYNEQFF | TGTGCCAGCAGCTGGTCAGGGGCCTCCTACAATGAGCAGTTCTTC
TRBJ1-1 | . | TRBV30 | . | CAWSVQVNTEAFF | TGTGCCTGGAGTGTACAAGTGAACACTGAAGCTTTCTTT
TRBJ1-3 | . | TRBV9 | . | CASIRSGSSGNTIYF | TGTGCCAGCATCCGAAGCGGAAGCTCTGGAAACACCATATATTTT
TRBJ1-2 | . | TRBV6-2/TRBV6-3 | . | CASSYSGGGIVDGYTF | TGTGCCAGCAGTTACTCGGGGGGGGGCATCGTGGATGGCTACACCTTC
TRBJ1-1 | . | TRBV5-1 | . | CASSLQDGMNTEAFF | TGCGCCAGCAGCTTGCAGGACGGCATGAACACTGAAGCTTTCTTT
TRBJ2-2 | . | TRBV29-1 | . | CSVVFPLGELFF | TGCAGCGTTGTCTTTCCACTCGGGGAGCTGTTTTTT
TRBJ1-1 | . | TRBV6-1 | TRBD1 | CASSEGQMNTEAFF | TGTGCCAGCAGTGAGGGACAGATGAACACTGAAGCTTTCTTT
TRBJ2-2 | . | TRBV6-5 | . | CASGGAADTGELFF | TGTGCCAGCGGCGGGGCGGCGGACACCGGGGAGCTGTTTTTT
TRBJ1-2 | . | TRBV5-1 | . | CASSLRTAYGYTF | TGCGCCAGCAGCTTGAGGACAGCCTATGGCTACACCTTC
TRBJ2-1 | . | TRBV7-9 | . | CASSADPRQQFF | TGTGCCAGCAGCGCTGACCCTCGACAGCAGTTCTTC
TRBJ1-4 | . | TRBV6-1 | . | CASSETEAGRNEKLFF | TGTGCCAGCAGTGAAACAGAGGCAGGCCGTAATGAAAAACTGTTTTTT
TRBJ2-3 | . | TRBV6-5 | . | CASSYSGLLGIDTQYF | TGTGCCAGCAGTTACTCGGGGCTACTAGGGATTGATACGCAGTATTTT
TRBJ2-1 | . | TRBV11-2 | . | CASSPRSTGGPNNEQFF | TGTGCCAGCAGCCCCCGATCGACGGGGGGCCCAAACAATGAGCAGTTCTTC
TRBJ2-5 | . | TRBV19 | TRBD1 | CASRNRGLQETQYF | TGTGCCAGTAGGAACAGGGGCCTCCAAGAGACCCAGTACTTC
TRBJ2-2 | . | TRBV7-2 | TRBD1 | CASSLHRGRANTGELFF | TGTGCCAGCAGCCTCCACAGGGGGCGAGCGAACACCGGGGAGCTGTTTTTT
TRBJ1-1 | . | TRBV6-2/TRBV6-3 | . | CASSYSTGPGEAFF | TGTGCCAGCAGTTACTCAACCGGGCCGGGTGAAGCTTTCTTT
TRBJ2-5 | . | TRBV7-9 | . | CASSFQGSWETQYF | TGTGCCAGCAGCTTCCAGGGGTCTTGGGAGACCCAGTACTTC
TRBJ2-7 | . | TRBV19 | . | CASGPYEEQYF | TGTGCCAGTGGGCCGTACGAGGAGCAGTACTTC
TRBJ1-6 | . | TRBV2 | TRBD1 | CASSEFRGNSPLHF | TGTGCCAGCAGTGAATTCAGGGGGAATTCACCCCTCCACTTT
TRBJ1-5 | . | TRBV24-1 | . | CATSAGWGNQPQHF | TGTGCCACCAGCGCAGGGTGGGGCAATCAGCCCCAGCATTTT
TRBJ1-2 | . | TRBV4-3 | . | CASTNTGGKYGYTF | TGCGCCAGCACCAACACCGGGGGGAAGTATGGCTACACCTTC
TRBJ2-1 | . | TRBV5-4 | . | CASSLWVGPQSNEQFF | TGTGCCAGCAGCTTGTGGGTCGGGCCCCAATCCAATGAGCAGTTCTTC
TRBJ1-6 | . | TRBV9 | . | CASSVIPGDSPLHF | TGTGCCAGCAGCGTAATCCCAGGGGATTCACCCCTCCACTTT
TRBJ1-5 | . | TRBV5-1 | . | CASRKTVNQPQHF | TGCGCCAGCAGGAAGACCGTTAATCAGCCCCAGCATTTT